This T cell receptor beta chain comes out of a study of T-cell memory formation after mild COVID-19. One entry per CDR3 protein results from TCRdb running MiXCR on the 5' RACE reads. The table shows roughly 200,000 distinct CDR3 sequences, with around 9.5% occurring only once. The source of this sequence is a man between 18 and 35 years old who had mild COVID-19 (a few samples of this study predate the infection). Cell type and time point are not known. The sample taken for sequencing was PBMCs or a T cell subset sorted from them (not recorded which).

CDR3 DNA: TGTGCCAGCAGCCCTCTGGGGGGCCCAGGTGAGCAGTTCTTC. Amino acids: CASSPLGGPGEQFF. The chain employs TRBV11-1 and TRBJ2-1; the D gene could be TRBD1 or TRBD2 (6 bases each). Germline assignment: CDR1 SGHAT and CDR2 FQDESV (reference sequence). CDR3 length: 14 residues. Deletions cut 5 bases from V and 9 bases from J, with 17 bases between.